The present T cell receptor beta chain was sequenced within a study of metastatic and nonmetastatic thyroid tumors. Overall study: Repertoires of blood and of tissue (tumor or nodule) from malignant and benign thyroid patients were compared.

General observations from the study: Significantly higher TCR beta diversity was reportedly seen in malignant thyroid tumors than benign nodules, in blood and tumor.

Thyroid surgery was performed in patients who had received no treatment beforehand. In the case of this clone: Its target is unknown.

Germline CDR1 and CDR2: SGHTA and FQGNSA. With 4 bases removed from V and 3 bases from J, the gap between germline ends came to 12 bases. The CDR3 contains 14 residues. The authors' processing: To classify distant metastasis in papillary thyroid cancer, a model was built from CDR3 differences across clinicopathological groups. TCRdb called clones again from the PCR reads with MiXCR. TCRdb, not the authors, supplied the V and J calls. The data contain a few thousand clones, 30% to 45% of them singletons. Sequenced material: tumor tissue. The rearrangement joins TRBV7-2 to TRBJ1-2; D is unclear. The TCR comes from a male donor with papillary thyroid cancer or a benign thyroid nodule (not recorded which). Some clones in this sample may be carry-over from other donors' samples. CDR3 sequence reads: CASSSSMTDYGYTF. The CDR3 region has the DNA TGTGCCAGCAGCTCCTCAATGACGGACTATGGCTACACCTTC.